This TCR beta chain emerged from a study of blood T cell repertoires in COVID-19. Authors' methods: Cell counts per sample came from amplifying reference gene primers. The data were produced by immunoSEQ multiplex PCR, yet TCRdb's version contains in-frame clones alone and is incomplete. V, J and clone size are taken as reported in that table, and D and trimming were inferred from the DNA itself. This sample yields under 300,000 clones, of which approximately 90% are seen a single time; about 2% belongs to the top ten. Membership in each cohort depended on participant-reported clinical history. CDR1 and CDR2 from the germline V gene are MDHEN and SYDVKM. V was clipped by 4 bases and J by 4 bases, with 10 bases between them. The CDR3 loop spans 14 amino acids.

This sequence originates from a woman aged 40 to 49 with acute COVID-19. The sequenced sample was PBMCs or T cells enriched from blood (not recorded which). The rearrangement links TRBV28 to TRBJ1-4, with a possible D match to TRBD1 (5 bases). CDR3 DNA: TGTGCCAGCAGTTATCAGGGCTATAATGAAAAACTGTTTTTT. It encodes CASSYQGYNEKLFF.